This paragraph reports one TCR beta chain. This sample includes further DNA sequences coding for the same CDR3. This entry is derived from a study of control samples from healthy donors and cancer patients. There are 15 residues in the CDR3. Trimming took 3 bases from V and 0 from J, leaving 8 bases between them. CDR1 is MDHEN, CDR2 SYDVKM, per germline. Generated by immunoSEQ multiplex PCR, the TCRdb table keeps only in-frame clones and is missing some. The sample contains fewer than 200,000 clones, 70% to 90% of which appear only once. The material sequenced was blood. V is TRBV28 and J is TRBJ2-2, with a tentative D call TRBD2 (6 bases). This sequence originates from a man aged 25 to 40 in good health. The CDR3 DNA reads TGTGCCAGCAGTTTGGGGGGAGCGAACACCGGGGAGCTGTTTTTT. It yields the protein CASSLGGANTGELFF.